This T cell receptor (beta chain) was identified during a study of control samples from healthy donors and cancer patients. Generated by immunoSEQ multiplex PCR, the TCRdb table keeps only in-frame clones and is missing some. This table holds roughly 140,000 clones, about nine tenths found once. J lost 0 bases, V lost 4 bases, and 3 bases had no gene match. This CDR3 has 17 residues. Germline loops: CDR1 PRHDT, CDR2 FYEKMQ (reference sequence). This receptor was identified in a man under 40 in good health. The genes are TRBV13 and TRBJ2-2; 12 bases are a match to TRBD1. Source material: blood. In DNA, the CDR3 is TGTGCCAGCAGCTCAGGGACAGGGGGCCCGAACACCGGGGAGCTGTTTTTT. The encoded protein is CASSSGTGGPNTGELFF.